The 31 T cell receptor beta chains in this list originate from one sample, sequenced in a study of blood T cell repertoires in COVID-19. Using immunoSEQ multiplex PCR, the repertoire was profiled, and TCRdb retains in-frame clones only, with some absent. The data contain tens of thousands of clones, roughly 90% of them singletons. Sample: peripheral blood. The receptor source for this set is a man at least 80 years old in a cohort sampled during active COVID-19.

V is TRBV4-1 and J is TRBJ1-3; possibly TRBD1 for D (5 bases). Trimming cost V 0 bases and J 3 bases, with 6 bases left between them. Looked up from germline, CDR1 is MGHRA and CDR2 is YSYEKL. CDR3 length equals 14 residues. In DNA form, the CDR3 reads TGCGCCAGCAGCCAAGACAGGGTTGGAAACACCATATATTTT. This sequence encodes CASSQDRVGNTIYF.

The chain carries TRBV11-2 and TRBJ2-3; D ambiguous. V dropped 1 base and J dropped 0 bases, with 5 bases sitting between them. The CDR3 is made up of 14 amino acids. Germline lookup yields CDR1 SGHAT and CDR2 FQNNGV. The DNA of the CDR3 is TGTGCCAGCAGCTTAGGTCCTAGCACAGATACGCAGTATTTT. This sequence encodes CASSLGPSTDTQYF.

V and J are TRBV7-9 and TRBJ2-7; possibly TRBD2 for D (5 bases). The V gene's germline CDR1 is SEHNR and CDR2 FQNEAQ (reference sequence). The CDR3 is made up of 15 amino acids. Trimming stripped 0 bases from V and 3 bases from J, with 12 bases between. CDR3 residues: CASSLAAGAVYEQYF. CDR3 nucleotide sequence: TGTGCCAGCAGCTTAGCGGCGGGTGCGGTCTACGAGCAGTACTTC.

This clone showed up just a few times. This chain connects TRBV18 to TRBJ2-5; 12 positions match TRBD2. With 4 bases clipped from V and 2 bases from J, the junction kept 2 bases outside the gene matches. Germline V gene data show CDR1 as KGHSH and CDR2 as LQKENI. This CDR3 is 15 amino acids long. The CDR3 sequence: CASSLLAGGQETQYF. In nucleotides, the CDR3 is TGTGCCAGCTCACTACTAGCGGGGGGTCAAGAGACCCAGTACTTC. The entire variable domain, with the rest obtained from reference TRBV18 and TRBJ2-5, is as follows: NAGVMQNPRHLVRRRGQEARLRCSPMKGHSHVYWYRQLPEEGLKFMVYLQKENIIDESGMPKERFSAEFPKEGPSILRIQQVVRGDSAAYFCASSLLAGGQETQYFGPGTRLLVL.

The rearrangement joins TRBV6-5 to TRBJ1-5; 8 bases fit TRBD1. Trimming cost V 5 bases and J 6 bases; bases outside gene matches: 6. This CDR3 has 14 residues. Germline lookup yields CDR1 MNHEY and CDR2 SVGAGI. The CDR3 reads CASSPDRESQPQHF. The DNA of the CDR3 is TGTGCCAGCAGTCCGGACAGGGAGAGTCAGCCCCAGCATTTT.

This clone was seen a handful of times. This rearrangement joins TRBV19 to TRBJ2-5; 7 nucleotides agree with TRBD1. Germline values: CDR1 LNHDA, CDR2 SQIVND (reference sequence). The V gene end was trimmed by 1 base and the J gene end by 2 bases; junction bases not matched to a gene: 4. The length of the CDR3 is 15 residues. The CDR3 region is CASSIARGQQETQYF. For the CDR3, the DNA is TGTGCCAGTAGTATAGCAAGGGGACAGCAAGAGACCCAGTACTTC.

This clone was picked up a small number of times. The chain uses TRBV19 and TRBJ1-6, with 7 bases matching TRBD1. The CDR3 contains 14 residues. Germline V gene data show CDR1 as LNHDA and CDR2 as SQIVND (reference sequence). After removal of 6 bases from V and 6 bases from J, the junction contained 5 bases not matched to a gene. The CDR3 DNA sequence: TGTGCCAGTAGCCCGGGGGACAGTAATTCACCCCTCCACTTT. Its translation is CASSPGDSNSPLHF.

The rearrangement links TRBV2 to TRBJ1-5; D unresolved. The CDR3 is made up of 13 amino acids. Trimming removed 4 bases at V and 6 bases at J, with 10 bases between. Germline CDR1 and CDR2: SNHLY and FYNNEI. The CDR3 DNA reads TGTGCCAGCAGTGCGGAGCTTGGTCAGCCCCAGCATTTT. Its translation: CASSAELGQPQHF.

CDR3 nucleotide sequence: TGTGCCAGCAGCATAACTAGCGGGGGGTACGAGCAGTACGTC. Its translation is CASSITSGGYEQYV. The rearrangement joins TRBV21-1 to TRBJ2-7; the table's D call, TRBD2, has no DNA check behind it. TRBV21-1 is a pseudogene. The CDR3 consists of 14 residues.

The J gene is TRBJ2-5, the V gene TRBV5-4; 11 bases are shared with TRBD2. From germline, CDR1 is SGHNT and CDR2 YYREEE (reference sequence). After removal of 3 bases from V and 5 bases from J, the junction contained 6 bases not matched to a gene. This CDR3 contains 15 residues. The CDR3 reads CASSSGTSGRETQYF. The CDR3 coding sequence is TGTGCCAGCAGCTCCGGGACTAGCGGCAGGGAGACCCAGTACTTC.

The chain joins TRBV6-6 to TRBJ1-2, with D tentatively TRBD1 (5 bases). Per germline, CDR1 MNHNY and CDR2 SVGAGI (reference sequence). V shed 0 bases and J shed 5 bases, with 13 bases lying between them. The length of the CDR3 is 15 residues. The CDR3 nucleotides read TGTGCCAGCAGTTACTCAGGGGATCCGGATTATGGCTACACCTTC. It yields the protein CASSYSGDPDYGYTF.

The chain joins TRBV2 to TRBJ1-3, with 7 bases fitting TRBD1. CDR3 length: 15 residues. Trimming at V came to 8 bases and at J to 0 bases, leaving 7 bases not matched to a gene. Germline assignment: CDR1 SNHLY and CDR2 FYNNEI. CDR3 region: CASRGGGGSGNTIYF. The DNA of the CDR3 is TGTGCCAGCCGTGGAGGGGGCGGCTCTGGAAACACCATATATTTT.

This chain connects TRBV28 to TRBJ1-6, with 7 positions matching TRBD1. CDR3 size: 15 residues. Germline V gene data show CDR1 as MDHEN and CDR2 as SYDVKM. Trimming removed 5 bases from V and 7 bases from J; junction bases left unmatched: 8. Written as DNA, the CDR3 is TGTGCCAGCAGTGTCACAGGGGCAGGGAATTCACCCCTCCACTTT. It is translated as CASSVTGAGNSPLHF.

V and J are TRBV5-1 and TRBJ1-2, with 7 positions matching TRBD1. The V gene end was trimmed by 0 bases and the J gene end by 5 bases; junction bases not matched to a gene: 13. Germline CDR1 reads SGHRS; CDR2 reads YFSETQ. This CDR3 comprises 17 residues. The CDR3 bases are TGCGCCAGCAGCTTGGATTGGACAGGTGACAGGGAATATGGCTACACCTTC. This gives the protein CASSLDWTGDREYGYTF.

The V call is TRBV6-6, the J call TRBJ2-1; 9 bases fit TRBD1. The CDR3 sequence is 13 residues long. The V gene end was trimmed by 4 bases and the J gene end by 7 bases; junction bases not matched to a gene: 2. Germline V gives CDR1 MNHNY, CDR2 SVGAGI (reference sequence). Here the CDR3 DNA reads TGTGCCAGCAGTTCAGGGACAGGGAATGAGCAGTTCTTC. It specifies CASSSGTGNEQFF.

The chain links TRBV2 to TRBJ1-3; 8 bases are shared with TRBD1. Germline V gene sequence: CDR1 SNHLY, CDR2 FYNNEI. After removal of 6 bases from V and 4 bases from J, the junction contained 14 bases not matched to a gene. The CDR3 totals 17 residues. Here the CDR3 DNA reads TGTGCCAGCAGGGCCCCCATACTTGGACAGGGCGGAAACACCATATATTTT. This translates into CASRAPILGQGGNTIYF.

Only a few counts were recorded for this clone. The V and J genes are TRBV19 and TRBJ2-1; 7 nucleotides align to TRBD1. The CDR3 has 12 residues. Per germline, CDR1 LNHDA and CDR2 SQIVND (reference sequence). J lost 9 bases, V lost 8 bases, and 7 bases had no gene match. This CDR3 reads CASSQQGPEQFF. As DNA, the CDR3 is TGTGCCAGTTCCCAACAGGGGCCTGAGCAGTTCTTC.

The chain carries TRBV18 and TRBJ1-5; a possible D gene is TRBD1 (5 bases). There are 14 residues in the CDR3. Per germline, CDR1 KGHSH and CDR2 LQKENI. V lost 8 bases and J 2 bases, leaving 13 bases between the germline ends. The CDR3 nucleotides read TGTGCCAGCGCGGCGGGGGTTGGCAATCAGCCCCAGCATTTT. It translates to CASAAGVGNQPQHF.

The gene calls are TRBV5-1 and TRBJ2-7; D remains ambiguous. V was pared by 0 bases and J by 1 base, with 5 bases between. This CDR3 has 13 amino acids. In germline, CDR1 is SGHRS, CDR2 YFSETQ. CDR3 protein: CASSLDGSYEQYF. The CDR3 coding sequence is TGCGCCAGCAGCTTGGACGGGTCCTACGAGCAGTACTTC.

CDR3 protein: CASSQAGGQNIQYF. The DNA for the CDR3 is TGTGCCAGCAGCCAAGCGGGGGGTCAAAACATTCAGTACTTC. The genes are TRBV3-1 (or the pseudogene TRBV3-2) and TRBJ2-4, with 7 bases lining up with TRBD2. V was pared by 1 base and J by 5 bases, with 2 bases of the junction left unmatched. This CDR3 has 14 residues. From germline, CDR1 is LGHDT and CDR2 YNNKEL (reference sequence).

V gene TRBV7-2 combines with J gene TRBJ2-7; the match to TRBD1 covers 7 bases. V lost 0 bases, J lost 2 bases, and 4 bases stayed unmatched. Germline V CDR1 and CDR2: SGHTA, FQGNSA. The CDR3 loop spans 15 amino acids. The CDR3 coding sequence is TGTGCCAGCAGCTTAGCCTTAGGGGGCCCCTACGAGCAGTACTTC. Its translation is CASSLALGGPYEQYF.

The chain is built from TRBV5-6 and TRBJ1-2; 11 positions match TRBD1. Germline CDR1 SGHDT, CDR2 YYEEEE. The CDR3 totals 15 residues. V shed 4 bases and J 4 bases; nucleotides not matched to a gene: 6. The CDR3 coding sequence is TGTGCCAGCAGCCCAGGGACAGGGGGTAGCTATGGCTACACCTTC. The encoded protein is CASSPGTGGSYGYTF. The variable domain in full, with the rest retrieved from reference TRBV5-6 and TRBJ1-2, is DAGVTQSPTHLIKTRGQQVTLRCSPKSGHDTVSWYQQALGQGPQFIFQYYEEEERQRGNFPDRFSGHQFPNYSSELNVNALLLGDSALYLCASSPGTGGSYGYTFGSGTRLTVV.

The chain carries TRBV5-1 and TRBJ1-3; 9 bases are a match to TRBD1. The germline CDR1 and CDR2 sequences are SGHRS and YFSETQ. The CDR3 loop spans 14 amino acids. J lost 5 bases, V lost 4 bases, and 4 bases had no gene match. The CDR3 is CASSIGTGRNTIYF. As DNA, the CDR3 is TGCGCCAGCAGCATAGGGACAGGGAGAAACACCATATATTTT. Looking up the rest from reference TRBV5-1 and TRBJ1-3 gives the full variable domain: KAGVTQTPRYLIKTRGQQVTLSCSPISGHRSVSWYQQTPGQGLQFLFEYFSETQRNKGNFPGRFSGRQFSNSRSEMNVSTLELGDSALYLCASSIGTGRNTIYFGEGSWLTVV.

This clone occurred a few times. The J gene is TRBJ1-1, the V gene TRBV6-5, with 8 bases matching TRBD1. The length of the CDR3 is 13 residues. V lost 6 bases, J lost 5 bases, and 5 bases stayed unmatched. The germline V gene has CDR1 MNHEY and CDR2 SVGAGI. The CDR3 protein is CASSSGGATEAFF. The CDR3 DNA reads as TGTGCCAGCAGCTCAGGGGGCGCGACTGAAGCTTTCTTT.

The rearrangement links TRBV15 to TRBJ2-7, with 7 bases aligning to TRBD1. The CDR3 runs 16 residues. The V segment lost 5 bases and the J segment 3 bases; nucleotides outside the gene matches: 13. CDR1 is LNHNV and CDR2 is YYDKDF in the germline V gene (reference sequence). CDR3 nucleotide sequence: TGTGCCACCAGCTCTACCCACAGGGGTTTAAACTACGAGCAGTACTTC. It specifies CATSSTHRGLNYEQYF.

CDR3 region: CASSPPGGPYNEQFF. CDR3 in DNA: TGTGCCAGCAGCCCCCCGGGGGGCCCCTACAATGAGCAGTTCTTC. The chain recombines TRBV7-2 with TRBJ2-1; TRBD2 is a possible D gene (7 bases). Germline V gene sequence: CDR1 SGHTA, CDR2 FQGNSA. Trimming pared 5 bases from V and 2 bases from J, leaving 13 bases between. The CDR3 length is 15 residues.

This chain joins TRBV4-1 and TRBJ1-4; 7 bases fit TRBD1. Germline lookup yields CDR1 MGHRA and CDR2 YSYEKL. The CDR3 length is 17 residues. With 4 bases clipped from V and 7 bases from J, the junction kept 15 bases outside the gene matches. The CDR3 spells CASSRQGVRSFVEKLFF. The CDR3 bases are TGCGCCAGCAGCCGACAGGGAGTCAGGTCATTTGTTGAAAAACTGTTTTTT.

This chain joins TRBV7-3 and TRBJ2-7, with D maybe TRBD1 (6 bases). There are 14 residues in the CDR3. Per germline, CDR1 SGHTA and CDR2 FQGTGA. The germline V and J ends were trimmed by 2 bases and 3 bases, with 11 bases remaining between them. Here the CDR3 DNA reads TGTGCCAGCAGCTTACAAGGGGGTCGCTACGAGCAGTACTTC. Its translation is CASSLQGGRYEQYF.

The chain is built from TRBV19 and TRBJ2-1, with 13 bases that match TRBD2. This CDR3 is 16 amino acids long. Germline V gene data show CDR1 as LNHDA and CDR2 as SQIVND (reference sequence). V lost 5 bases and J lost 10; bases outside the gene matches: 11. Here the CDR3 DNA reads TGTGCCAGTAGTCTTCGGACTAGCGGGGGTTTCCTGGAGCAGTTCTTC. This codes for CASSLRTSGGFLEQFF.

The chain uses TRBV5-8 and TRBJ2-5; TRBD1 might be the D (6 bases). V lost 2 bases, J lost 4 bases, and 12 bases lay in between. In germline, CDR1 is SGHTS, CDR2 YDEGEE. The CDR3 totals 14 residues. DNA for the CDR3: TGTGCCAGCAGCTTACAGGGCGCCCCAGAGACCCAGTACTTC. Translation gives CASSLQGAPETQYF.

The V and J genes are TRBV5-4 and TRBJ1-6; a weak D match, TRBD1 (6 bases). The CDR3 is 16 residues long. In germline, CDR1 is SGHNT, CDR2 YYREEE (reference sequence). With 3 bases removed from V and 5 bases from J, the gap between germline ends came to 15 bases. The CDR3 reads CASSSALDRDNSPLHF. In DNA, the CDR3 is TGTGCCAGCAGCTCGGCCTTGGACAGAGATAATTCACCCCTCCACTTT.